The text below deals with one T cell receptor (beta chain). This sample stems from a study of blood T cell repertoires in COVID-19. As for the study in general: Both acute and convalescent COVID-19 samples were obtained from the United States, Italy and Spain. T cells, B-cell-depleted T cells, or PBMCs provided the cDNA or gDNA that served as material.

The CDR3 is 11 amino acids. Germline values: CDR1 DFQATT, CDR2 SNEGSKA (reference sequence). Trimming took 2 bases from V and 4 from J, leaving 5 bases between them. Per the original methods: Amplification with reference gene primers provided the estimates of nucleated cell counts. Produced via immunoSEQ multiplex PCR; TCRdb's table is partial and in-frame only. D and trimming were read from the DNA, whereas the V and J calls and clone size are those reported in that table. Among around 100,000 clones listed, roughly nine tenths were seen once. The source material was peripheral blood. The receptor's source is a man aged 45-60 years with acute or convalescent COVID-19. The V and J genes are TRBV20-1 and TRBJ2-5; D uncertain. The CDR3 spells CSARPGETQYF. In nucleotides, the CDR3 is TGCAGTGCTAGACCCGGAGAGACCCAGTACTTC.